The clone carrying this T cell receptor (beta chain) was seen ten or more times. Its antigen is unknown. The library protocol tagged individual cDNA molecules with unique molecular identifiers. TCRdb processed the 5' RACE reads anew with MiXCR; each CDR3 protein has one entry. This sample yields about 27,000 distinct CDR3 sequences, of which about 4.4% are seen a single time; around 4.8% belongs to the top ten. This entry belongs to a study of early T cells in non-severe SARS-CoV-2 infection. On the study more broadly: Sequenced material consisted of bulk RNA (from unsorted whole blood), and chains were unpaired. General observations from the study: Lookups in VDJdb leaned toward anti-spike CD8 responses and missed private and CD4 specificities.

Germline CDR1 and CDR2: SGDLS and YYNGEE. This CDR3 region has 16 residues. V was pared by 3 bases and J by 2 bases, with 18 bases between. The origin of this receptor is an adult who was a healthcare worker with PCR-confirmed SARS-CoV-2 infection or an uninfected control (not recorded which). V usage is TRBV9 and J usage is TRBJ2-7; D may be TRBD1 or TRBD2 (6 bases each). Sequencing was done on a sample of whole blood. The CDR3 DNA is TGTGCCAGCAGCGAGGGGGGTGGTGGCGGTCCCTACGAGCAGTACTTC. Amino acids: CASSEGGGGGPYEQYF.